This TCR beta chain was profiled in a study of blood T cell repertoires in COVID-19. In the study overall: PBMCs, B-cell-depleted T cells, or T cells were the source of the cDNA or gDNA that made up the material.

Looked up from germline, CDR1 is SGHTA and CDR2 is FQGTGA. CDR3 length: 15 residues. The junction had 8 bases not matched to a gene; V was cut back by 3 bases and J by 5 bases. Authors' analysis steps: By means of reference gene primer amplification, nucleated cell counts were estimated. The table came from immunoSEQ multiplex PCR; TCRdb's copy has only in-frame clones and leaves some out. V, J and clone size are taken as reported in that table, and D and trimming were inferred from the DNA itself. The sample carries 230,000 or so clones, more than 65% recorded once. The receptor comes from a woman aged 35 to 49 who had recovered from COVID-19. The rearrangement uses TRBV7-3 and TRBJ2-5; 8 nucleotides line up with TRBD2. What was sequenced was peripheral blood. The CDR3 nucleotides read TGTGCCAGCAGCTTTAGCGGGGCCACGTGGGAGACCCAGTACTTC. Protein: CASSFSGATWETQYF. The variable domain in full, with the rest retrieved from reference TRBV7-3 and TRBJ2-5, is GAGVSQTPSNKVTEKGKYVELRCDPISGHTALYWYRQSLGQGPEFLIYFQGTGAADDSGLPNDRFFAVRPEGSVSTLKIQRTERGDSAVYLCASSFSGATWETQYFGPGTRLLVL.